The T cell receptor (beta chain) under discussion was sequenced for a study of OX40 agonist ivuxolimab in advanced cancers. Study context: Age averaged about 62 years (range 23 to 79), and roughly 80% were male. General study points: Expanded peripheral T-cell antigen specificity went undetermined. Researchers report that CD8+ T cells had, on average, more expanded clones than CD4+.

Concerning this clone itself: Its specificity is not known.

Measured with immunoSEQ multiplex PCR; TCRdb has only the in-frame clones, and not every one. Among around 31,000 clones, roughly 90% were seen once, and the ten largest hold more than 30%. The TCR originated in an adult with an advanced solid tumor such as melanoma, head and neck, liver or kidney cancer. This specimen consisted of CD4+ or CD8+ T cells sorted from blood, obtained in a trial of the OX40 agonist ivuxolimab.

CDR3 bases: TGTGCCAGCAGTTTAGGTAATAATGAGCAGTTCTTC. It codes for CASSLGNNEQFF. V gene TRBV27 combines with J gene TRBJ2-1, with D uncertain. V dropped 2 bases and J dropped 7 bases, with 6 bases sitting between them. This CDR3 comprises 12 residues. CDR1 is MNHEY, CDR2 SMNVEV, per germline (reference sequence).